The present TCR beta chain was sequenced within a study of T cells expressing NK-cell markers. Study at large: In the group of eight sequenced donors, seven were HCMV-seropositive and one was seronegative. Findings of the study overall: Dominance of the CD3+CD56-NKG2C+ fraction by these clonotypes also held in a handful of donors.

Details on this clonotype: What it binds is unknown.

With the 5' RACE reads reprocessed, TCRdb shows one record per CDR3 protein and no DNA. Its listing shows about 260,000 distinct CDR3 sequences. Germline CDR1 and CDR2: MNHNY and SVGAGI (reference sequence). The CDR3 has 13 residues. This clonotype was sampled from a woman aged 18-69 years in good health. The chain couples TRBV6-6 to TRBJ2-4; the D gene TCRdb calls, TRBD1, cannot be checked with no DNA. The sample was blood T cells: a sorted CD56 or NKG2C T cell subset, CD4+ or CD8+ T cells, or bulk PBMC T cells (not recorded which). The CDR3 spells CASAQGQKNIQYF.